One sample yielded the 25 T cell receptor beta chains listed below, sequenced in a study of blood T cell repertoires in COVID-19. The repertoire was sequenced with immunoSEQ multiplex PCR; TCRdb's copy has only in-frame clones and lacks some. The sample has tens of thousands of clones, approximately 88% seen once. Sequences were obtained from peripheral blood. All receptors derive from a man aged 60 to 75 with acute or convalescent COVID-19.

In this sample, this clone turned up once. J is TRBJ1-3 and V is TRBV4-3; perhaps TRBD1 as D (6 bases). V was trimmed by 1 base and J by 1 base, leaving 14 bases between them. Germline CDR1 LGHNA, CDR2 YSLEER. This CDR3 comprises 17 residues. Written as DNA, the CDR3 is TGCGCCAGCAGCCAAGGTTTGGGAACAGGGTCTGGAAACACCATATATTTT. Its protein is CASSQGLGTGSGNTIYF.

This clone has a single count. The chain links TRBV29-1 to TRBJ2-1; D may be TRBD2 (6 bases). The CDR3 is 11 amino acids. Germline V gene lookup returns CDR1 SQVTM and CDR2 ANQGSEA. V was cut by 4 bases and J by 7 bases, with 8 bases left in between. The CDR3 DNA is TGCAGCGTTGTCGGGAGTAATGAGCAGTTCTTC. This encodes CSVVGSNEQFF.

V and J are TRBV19 and TRBJ2-3, with D uncertain. Trimming cost V 5 bases and J 2 bases, with 8 bases left between them. The CDR3 runs to 13 residues. CDR1 and CDR2 from the germline V gene are LNHDA and SQIVND (reference sequence). The CDR3 region is CASSAVHTDTQYF. The CDR3 DNA follows: TGTGCCAGTAGTGCGGTACACACAGATACGCAGTATTTT. The variable domain in full, completed from reference TRBV19 and TRBJ2-3, reads DGGITQSPKYLFRKEGQNVTLSCEQNLNHDAMYWYRQDPGQGLRLIYYSQIVNDFQKGDIAEGYSVSREKKESFPLTVTSAQKNPTAFYLCASSAVHTDTQYFGPGTRLTVL.

The chain carries TRBV19 and TRBJ2-7, with D possibly TRBD1 on 5 matching bases. The germline V gene has CDR1 LNHDA and CDR2 SQIVND (reference sequence). V gave up 0 bases and J gave up 2 bases, with 8 bases separating them. This CDR3 spans 14 amino acids. CDR3 sequence (DNA): TGTGCCAGTAGTATAGAGGCAGGGCCCTACGAGCAGTACTTC. It encodes CASSIEAGPYEQYF.

The CDR3 bases are TGTGCCAGCAGTTACTCCGGACAGGGGAACACTGAAGCTTTCTTT. Translated, it gives CASSYSGQGNTEAFF. The rearrangement uses TRBV6-5 and TRBJ1-1, with 8 bases aligning to TRBD1. The V gene's germline CDR1 is MNHEY and CDR2 SVGAGI. This CDR3 has 15 amino acids. V shed 0 bases and J 1 base; nucleotides not matched to a gene: 1.

V usage is TRBV7-8 and J usage is TRBJ1-1; D not resolved. Trimming took 4 bases from V and 6 from J, leaving 9 bases between them. Germline assignment: CDR1 SGHVS and CDR2 FQNEAQ. This CDR3 region has 12 residues. CDR3 in amino acids: CASSSNEPEAFF. CDR3 DNA sequence: TGTGCCAGCAGCTCTAATGAGCCTGAAGCTTTCTTT.

This chain joins TRBV3-1 (or the pseudogene TRBV3-2) and TRBJ2-5; possibly TRBD1 for D (5 bases). The length of the CDR3 is 15 residues. Trimming removed 7 bases at V and 4 bases at J, with 19 bases between. Germline-derived CDR1 and CDR2 are LGHDT and YNNKEL (reference sequence). The CDR3, as DNA: TGTGCCAGCACCCGCATGTTGCAGGGCGGAGAGACCCAGTACTTC. This encodes CASTRMLQGGETQYF.

This chain uses TRBV30 with TRBJ1-3; TRBD1 agrees at 12 bases. V lost 2 bases, J lost 3 bases, and 5 bases stayed unmatched. Germline assignment: CDR1 GTSNPN and CDR2 SVGIG (reference sequence). The CDR3 runs to 16 residues. The CDR3 sequence: CAWSSGTGGYGNTIYF. The CDR3 DNA reads as TGTGCCTGGAGTTCCGGGACAGGGGGCTATGGAAACACCATATATTTT.

The chain has TRBV5-5 and TRBJ1-3, with D unclear. Germline V gives CDR1 SGHKS, CDR2 YYEKEE (reference sequence). Trimming took off 1 base at V and 5 bases at J, with 10 bases between the two ends. The CDR3 is 14 amino acids. CDR3 bases: TGTGCCAGCAGCTTGATGTTACTGCGAAACACCATATATTTT. Translated, it gives CASSLMLLRNTIYF.

The gene calls are TRBV4-3 and TRBJ1-6; TRBD1 aligns across 8 bases. V was clipped by 2 bases and J by 2 bases; unmatched bases: 5. Germline CDR1 reads LGHNA; CDR2 reads YSLEER. The CDR3 runs 17 residues. Here the CDR3 DNA reads TGCGCCAGCAGCCAAAACAGGGGGTCGACCTATAATTCACCCCTCCACTTT. It codes for CASSQNRGSTYNSPLHF.

The V gene is TRBV4-3, the J gene TRBJ2-7, with TRBD1 matching 7 bases. CDR3 length equals 16 residues. V shed 0 bases and J 7 bases; nucleotides not matched to a gene: 12. In germline, CDR1 is LGHNA, CDR2 YSLEER. The CDR3 loop reads CASSQDPDRSGKEQYF. The CDR3 coding sequence is TGCGCCAGCAGCCAAGACCCGGACAGGTCCGGGAAGGAGCAGTACTTC.

V gene TRBV18 combines with J gene TRBJ1-2; TRBD1 agrees at 9 bases. The germline V gene encodes CDR1 KGHSH and CDR2 LQKENI. CDR3 length equals 13 residues. The V segment lost 3 bases and the J segment 9 bases; nucleotides outside the gene matches: 5. The CDR3: CASSPRDRESYTF. CDR3 bases: TGTGCCAGCTCACCCCGGGACAGGGAGAGCTACACCTTC.

This chain joins TRBV9 and TRBJ1-1; TRBD1 aligns across 7 bases. V lost 0 bases to trimming and J lost 2 bases; unmatched junction nucleotides: 7. From germline, CDR1 is SGDLS and CDR2 YYNGEE. The CDR3 length is 16 residues. The CDR3 reads CASSVEGAVGNTEAFF. As DNA, the CDR3 is TGTGCCAGCAGCGTAGAGGGGGCGGTGGGAAACACTGAAGCTTTCTTT.

V and J are TRBV6-6 and TRBJ1-3, with TRBD1 matching 8 bases. The CDR3 spans 14 residues. The ends lost 6 bases at V and 3 bases at J; junction bases unmatched: 4. Germline V gene lookup returns CDR1 MNHNY and CDR2 SVGAGI (reference sequence). Here the CDR3 reads CASSRQGIGNTIYF. The DNA for the CDR3 is TGTGCCAGCAGCAGACAGGGGATTGGAAACACCATATATTTT.

The rearrangement joins TRBV14 to TRBJ2-1; 11 bases agree with TRBD2. Trimming removed 4 bases from V and 2 bases from J; junction bases left unmatched: 16. There are 20 residues in the CDR3. Germline V gene lookup returns CDR1 SGHDN and CDR2 FVKESK. CDR3 region: CASSLQPGTSGIWAYNEQFF. CDR3 nucleotide sequence: TGTGCCAGCAGCCTTCAACCCGGGACTAGCGGCATATGGGCCTACAATGAGCAGTTCTTC.

The rearrangement links TRBV5-6 to TRBJ1-3; 8 bases map to TRBD1. Germline V lookup: CDR1 SGHDT, CDR2 YYEEEE. The CDR3 is made up of 15 amino acids. Trimming cost V 4 bases and J 2 bases; bases outside gene matches: 5. The CDR3 bases are TGTGCCAGCAGCCGCGGACAGGGCACTGGAAACACCATATATTTT. Protein product: CASSRGQGTGNTIYF.

The chain uses TRBV11-2 and TRBJ1-6, with D unclear. Looked up from germline, CDR1 is SGHAT and CDR2 is FQNNGV. The length of the CDR3 is 15 residues. V lost 1 base, J lost 3 bases, and 7 bases lay in between. The CDR3 loop reads CASSLASRYNSPLHF. The CDR3 nucleotides are TGTGCCAGCAGCTTAGCCAGTCGCTATAATTCACCCCTCCACTTT.

This chain joins TRBV2 and TRBJ1-5; tentative D call: TRBD1 (6 bases). Germline V lookup: CDR1 SNHLY, CDR2 FYNNEI. Trimming left V 0 bases short and J 3 bases short, with 9 bases between. CDR3 length: 15 residues. CDR3: CASSEARGYNQPQHF. DNA for the CDR3: TGTGCCAGCAGTGAAGCAAGGGGGTACAATCAGCCCCAGCATTTT.

On this clone itself: The same CDR3 also results from other DNA sequences found in this sample. This chain joins TRBV3-1 (or the pseudogene TRBV3-2) and TRBJ1-5; 8 bases align to TRBD1. CDR3 size: 15 residues. The V segment lost 4 bases and the J segment 7 bases; nucleotides outside the gene matches: 9. Germline V CDR1 and CDR2: LGHDT, YNNKEL (reference sequence). The CDR3 sequence: CASSRGQGGGQPQHF. CDR3 nucleotide sequence: TGTGCCAGCAGCCGAGGACAGGGTGGGGGGCAGCCCCAGCATTTT.

The chain recombines TRBV7-2 with TRBJ1-1; a possible D gene is TRBD1 (6 bases). The CDR3 consists of 14 residues. Trimming removed 1 base from V and 4 bases from J, with 10 bases in between. Germline lookup yields CDR1 SGHTA and CDR2 FQGNSA. The chain's CDR3 is CASSLGGQGTEAFF. The CDR3 DNA reads as TGTGCCAGCAGCTTAGGGGGGCAAGGCACTGAAGCTTTCTTT. The full variable domain, rest sourced from reference TRBV7-2 and TRBJ1-1, is GAGVSQSPSNKVTEKGKDVELRCDPISGHTALYWYRQSLGQGLEFLIYFQGNSAPDKSGLPSDRFSAERTGGSVSTLTIQRTQQEDSAVYLCASSLGGQGTEAFFGQGTRLTVV.

Here the CDR3 DNA reads TGTGCCAGTAGTATGGGGGCGGCAGGGGATCAGCCCCAGCATTTT. This codes for CASSMGAAGDQPQHF. The chain links TRBV19 to TRBJ1-5, with D tentatively TRBD1 (6 bases). The germline V gene encodes CDR1 LNHDA and CDR2 SQIVND (reference sequence). This CDR3 contains 15 residues. The V and J ends lost 3 bases and 5 bases respectively, with 14 bases between them.

The chain links TRBV7-2 to TRBJ2-7, with TRBD1 matching 10 bases. V shed 0 bases, J shed 1 base, and the junction held 3 bases outside the gene matches. CDR3 size: 16 residues. CDR1 SGHTA and CDR2 FQGNSA come from the germline V gene. The CDR3 spells CASSLAPGQGSYEQYF. The CDR3 region has the DNA TGTGCCAGCAGCTTAGCACCGGGACAGGGGTCCTACGAGCAGTACTTC.

V gene TRBV13 combines with J gene TRBJ2-7; possibly TRBD1 for D (5 bases). Germline V gene sequence: CDR1 PRHDT, CDR2 FYEKMQ (reference sequence). The germline V and J ends were trimmed by 3 bases and 1 base, with 7 bases remaining between them. The CDR3 spans 13 residues. CDR3 residues: CASSFKGSYEQYF. CDR3 DNA sequence: TGTGCCAGCAGCTTCAAGGGGTCCTACGAGCAGTACTTC. The whole variable domain, remainder taken from reference TRBV13 and TRBJ2-7, is AAGVIQSPRHLIKEKRETATLKCYPIPRHDTVYWYQQGPGQDPQFLISFYEKMQSDKGSIPDRFSAQQFSDYHSELNMSSLELGDSALYFCASSFKGSYEQYFGPGTRLTVT.

V and J are TRBV4-3 and TRBJ2-5; 8 bases are shared with TRBD2. J lost 4 bases, V lost 1 base, and 8 bases had no gene match. Germline CDR1 reads LGHNA; CDR2 reads YSLEER. There are 16 residues in the CDR3. This CDR3 reads CASSQGLATMRETQYF. In nucleotides, the CDR3 is TGCGCCAGCAGCCAAGGACTAGCGACAATGAGAGAGACCCAGTACTTC.

The chain uses TRBV7-2 and TRBJ1-2, with 7 positions matching TRBD1. The CDR3 totals 15 residues. The trim removed 5 bases at V and 1 base at J, leaving 7 bases unmatched. Germline V gene data show CDR1 as SGHTA and CDR2 as FQGNSA. The CDR3 loop reads CASSPTGAGNYGYTF. As DNA, the CDR3 is TGTGCCAGCAGCCCCACAGGGGCGGGTAACTATGGCTACACCTTC.